Listed below are T cell receptor beta chains from one sample, sequenced in a study of blood T cell repertoires in COVID-19. The data were produced by immunoSEQ multiplex PCR, yet TCRdb's version contains in-frame clones alone and is incomplete. The top ten hold under 7% of the sample, which has 200,000 or so clones, approximately 88% seen once. The sample consisted of peripheral blood. The receptor source for this set is a man aged 55-75 years who had recovered from COVID-19. The CDR3 runs from the conserved cysteine through the conserved F or W. The D gene is left open where the match is weak. Rows may omit the clone size; those that give it use once, few, many or a size class.

TRBV2	.	TRBJ1-5	.	CASSVGGKQPQHF	TGTGCCAGCAGTGTAGGCGGGAAACAGCCCCAGCATTTT
TRBV27	.	TRBJ1-5	.	CASSSWQGSYSNQPQHF	TGTGCCAGCAGTTCATGGCAGGGATCGTATAGCAATCAGCCCCAGCATTTT
TRBV5-4	.	TRBJ1-2	.	CASRLDGDYGYTF	TGTGCCAGCAGGTTGGACGGAGACTATGGCTACACCTTC
TRBV7-6	.	TRBJ2-7	TRBD1	CASSFRGGQGVDEQYF	TGTGCCAGCAGCTTCCGAGGGGGACAGGGGGTGGACGAGCAGTACTTC
TRBV7-9	.	TRBJ2-5	.	CASTQREETQYF	TGTGCCAGCACCCAGCGGGAAGAGACCCAGTACTTC
TRBV7-2	.	TRBJ1-6	TRBD1	CASSKSQGAGSPLHF	TGTGCCAGCAGTAAATCACAGGGGGCAGGATCACCCCTCCACTTT
TRBV5-1	.	TRBJ2-3	.	CASSLEAGKTDTQYF	TGCGCCAGCAGCTTGGAGGCAGGGAAGACAGATACGCAGTATTTT
TRBV6-2/TRBV6-3	.	TRBJ2-1	TRBD2	CASSYTRGTSVTYNEQFF	TGTGCCAGCAGTTATACGCGAGGGACTAGTGTGACCTACAATGAGCAGTTCTTC
TRBV5-8	.	TRBJ1-1	.	CASSLGVRDRTEAFF	TGTGCCAGCAGCTTGGGGGTCAGGGATAGGACTGAAGCTTTCTTT
TRBV15	.	TRBJ1-3	TRBD1	CATSRFDRVGDTIYF	TGTGCCACCAGCAGATTCGACAGGGTCGGAGACACCATATATTTT
TRBV9	.	TRBJ2-7	.	CASSARQGGREQYF	TGTGCCAGCAGCGCACGGCAGGGTGGAAGGGAGCAGTACTTC
TRBV19	.	TRBJ2-2	TRBD2	CASRPLTSGGAGELFF	TGTGCCAGTAGGCCCTTGACTAGCGGGGGGGCCGGGGAGCTGTTTTTT
TRBV5-1	.	TRBJ2-7	TRBD1	CASSLDRGPEQYF	TGCGCCAGCAGCCTGGACAGGGGGCCAGAGCAGTACTTC
TRBV2	once	TRBJ2-4	TRBD2	CASRLSGRGDIQYF	TGTGCCAGCAGGCTTAGCGGGCGCGGGGACATTCAGTACTTC
TRBV6-2/TRBV6-3	.	TRBJ2-7	TRBD2	CASSYDNRLAEDYEQYF	TGTGCCAGCAGTTACGATAATCGTCTAGCGGAGGACTACGAGCAGTACTTC
TRBV6-5	.	TRBJ2-7	.	CASSLQIPSYEQYF	TGTGCCAGCAGTCTACAGATTCCCTCCTACGAGCAGTACTTC
TRBV7-2	.	TRBJ2-1	.	CASSLPTIIQGRRNEQFF	TGTGCCAGCAGCTTACCAACTATCATACAGGGAAGACGGAATGAGCAGTTCTTC
TRBV11-2	.	TRBJ1-4	TRBD1	CASSPSTGGATNEKLFF	TGTGCCAGCAGCCCTTCGACAGGGGGGGCGACTAATGAAAAACTGTTTTTT
TRBV5-4	.	TRBJ2-7	TRBD1	CASSFTGESEQYF	TGTGCCAGCAGTTTTACAGGGGAGAGCGAGCAGTACTTC